Listed below are T cell receptor beta chains from one sample, sequenced in a study of CD8 T cells in ankylosing spondylitis. A single record per CDR3 protein comes from TCRdb applying MiXCR to the 5' RACE reads. The sample shows 330,000 or so distinct CDR3 sequences, approximately 8% of them seen only once. What was sequenced was blood, either unsorted or a sorted T cell fraction (not recorded which). The receptors stem from a male donor with ankylosing spondylitis. Both conserved end residues are part of each CDR3. The order of the fields is clone size, D gene, J gene, V gene, CDR3 DNA, CDR3 protein. The D gene is left open where the match is weak. Clone sizes are given selectively: once, few, many, or a class where the clone is expanded.

NA TRBD1 TRBJ1-5 TRBV7-2 TGTGCCAGCAGCGCTTCCGGGACAGAAAATCAGCCCCAGCATTTT CASSASGTENQPQHF
many NA TRBJ1-1 TRBV5-5 TGTGCCAGCAGCTTGGATTGGGTAAACACTGAAGCTTTCTTT CASSLDWVNTEAFF
many TRBD1 TRBJ2-7 TRBV6-5 TGTGCCAGCAGTTACTCGATAGGGACAGGTGATTACGAGCAGTACTTC CASSYSIGTGDYEQYF
many NA TRBJ1-5 TRBV19 TGTGCCAGCGGCCGGGACTTCAATCAGCCCCAGCATTTT CASGRDFNQPQHF
NA TRBD2 TRBJ2-5 TRBV5-1 TGCGCCAGCAGCTCCGGGACAGGGACTAGCGGGCAAGAGACCCAGTACTTC CASSSGTGTSGQETQYF
NA NA TRBJ1-1 TRBV5-1 TGCGCCAGCAGCACGCCCAGGGGCGGACTGAACACTGAAGCTTTCTTT CASSTPRGGLNTEAFF
NA TRBD2 TRBJ2-5 TRBV20-1 TGCAGTGCTAGGGGGGGGTTTGAGACCCAGTACTTC CSARGGFETQYF
NA NA TRBJ1-4 TRBV27 TGTGCCAGCAACGCCGGAGGCGCACCAGATAATGAAAAACTGTTTTTT CASNAGGAPDNEKLFF
many NA TRBJ2-5 TRBV9 TGTGCCAGCAGCGGAGTGAGGGAGCTCCAAGAGACCCAGTACTTC CASSGVRELQETQYF
many NA TRBJ2-7 TRBV12-3/TRBV12-4 TGTGCCAGCAGTTTAAACGGGGGAGCCTACGAGCAGTACTTC CASSLNGGAYEQYF
NA TRBD1 TRBJ2-3 TRBV5-1 TGCGCCAGCAGCTCGGACAGGGGGGCAGATACGCAGTATTTT CASSSDRGADTQYF
NA NA TRBJ1-5 TRBV10-3 TGTGCCATCAGTGCTCCAGATTGGGATCAGCCCCAGCATTTT CAISAPDWDQPQHF
few NA TRBJ2-5 TRBV7-9 TGTGCCAGCAGTCCGATGGGGACTGGTGGTGAGACCCAGTACTTC CASSPMGTGGETQYF
NA NA TRBJ1-4 TRBV3-1 TGTGCCAGCAGCCAAAACCCTTACAGGGTATCATATGAAAAACTGTTTTTT CASSQNPYRVSYEKLFF
many NA TRBJ2-1 TRBV29-1 TGCAGCGTTGAAGACCCCCGGGAGCGGTACAATGAGCAGTTCTTC CSVEDPRERYNEQFF
few TRBD2 TRBJ2-5 TRBV20-1 TGCAGTGCCCCGGGGCTAGCGGGAGTAAAGACCCAGTACTTC CSAPGLAGVKTQYF
many NA TRBJ1-1 TRBV12-5 TGTGCTAGTGGCAATGGGGGGGTGACTGAAGCTTTCTTT CASGNGGVTEAFF
many TRBD1 TRBJ2-2 TRBV5-1 TGCGCCAGCAGCTTGGCCTGGGACAGCTCAGTATTGGAGCTGTTTTTT CASSLAWDSSVLELFF
NA NA TRBJ1-5 TRBV20-1 TGCAGTCTTCGTCGGGGGTCTGGGAGCAATCAGCCCCAGCATTTT CSLRRGSGSNQPQHF
few NA TRBJ2-2 TRBV15 TGTGCCACCAGCACAACAGCGAGGGACACCGGGGAGCTGTTTTTT CATSTTARDTGELFF
NA NA TRBJ1-1 TRBV10-3 TGTGCCATCAGTGCCCGGGGCGCTGGTGGTGGATACACTGAAGCTTTCTTT CAISARGAGGGYTEAFF
NA TRBD2 TRBJ2-1 TRBV29-1 TGCAGCGTTGTGGGCGGGAGGCCCGCCAATGAGCAGTTCTTC CSVVGGRPANEQFF
NA NA TRBJ2-7 TRBV12-3/TRBV12-4 TGTGCCAGCAGTTTACCAGGATTATTCGAGCAGTACTTC CASSLPGLFEQYF
NA NA TRBJ2-7 TRBV5-1 TGCGCCAGCAGCTTGGACCCTCCCCTGGAGGAGCAGTACTTC CASSLDPPLEEQYF
few TRBD2 TRBJ2-7 TRBV18 TGTGCCAGCTCACCCCGGGGGGACGGATTCTACGAGCAGTACTTC CASSPRGDGFYEQYF
NA TRBD1 TRBJ1-4 TRBV4-3 TGCGCCAGCAGCCAACACCCCGGGACAGGGGGCGAAAAACTGTTTTTT CASSQHPGTGGEKLFF